These 5 T cell receptor beta chains were all obtained from the same sample, sequenced in a study of OX40 agonist ivuxolimab in advanced cancers. Assay: immunoSEQ multiplex PCR; the TCRdb copy retains only in-frame clones and omits some. The sample lists about 76,000 clones, 85% occurring once. The sample was CD4+ or CD8+ T cells sorted from blood, taken in a trial of the OX40 agonist ivuxolimab. The receptors were sampled from an adult with an advanced solid tumor such as melanoma, head and neck, liver or kidney cancer.

J is TRBJ2-7 and V is TRBV6-5; 11 nucleotides line up with TRBD1. In germline, CDR1 is MNHEY, CDR2 SVGAGI. V shed 0 bases and J 4 bases; nucleotides not matched to a gene: 2. The CDR3 has 15 amino acids. The CDR3 coding sequence is TGTGCCAGCAGTTACTCCGGGACAGGGGGTTACGAGCAGTACTTC. This codes for CASSYSGTGGYEQYF.

The rearrangement links TRBV19 to TRBJ1-5; D remains unclear. Per germline, CDR1 LNHDA and CDR2 SQIVND (reference sequence). Deletions cut 5 bases from V and 3 bases from J, with 5 bases between. This CDR3 region has 12 residues. CDR3 protein: CASSVTNQPQHF. The CDR3 DNA is TGTGCCAGTAGTGTCACCAATCAGCCCCAGCATTTT.

The chain links TRBV6-6 to TRBJ1-2; D possibly corresponds to TRBD1 (6 bases). The V gene's germline CDR1 is MNHNY and CDR2 SVGAGI (reference sequence). Trimming shortened V by 5 bases and J by 2 bases, and 9 bases separated the two germline ends. The CDR3 loop spans 13 amino acids. The CDR3 reads CASSDTGNYGYTF. In DNA, the CDR3 is TGTGCCAGCAGTGATACAGGGAACTATGGCTACACCTTC.

The chain links TRBV11-3 to TRBJ2-1; 10 bases fit TRBD2. With 0 bases clipped from V and 4 bases from J, the junction kept 6 bases outside the gene matches. Germline V gives CDR1 SGHNT, CDR2 YENEEA. CDR3 length: 17 amino acids. Written as DNA, the CDR3 is TGTGCCAGCAGCTTAGATCTCCCTAGCGGGAGATACAATGAGCAGTTCTTC. Its protein is CASSLDLPSGRYNEQFF.

The chain employs TRBV27 and TRBJ2-3; D remains ambiguous. This CDR3 is 12 amino acids long. Germline values: CDR1 MNHEY, CDR2 SMNVEV (reference sequence). V was cut by 8 bases and J by 7 bases, with 13 bases left in between. CDR3 coding DNA: TGTGCCAGCGCAAACTCAGTGTATACGCAGTATTTT. Translating gives CASANSVYTQYF.